These 32 T cell receptor beta chains came from one sample sequenced in a study of blood T cell repertoires in COVID-19. Sequenced by immunoSEQ multiplex PCR; TCRdb stores in-frame clones only, minus some. Altogether fewer than 250,000 clones are present, 80% to 90% being singletons, with the ten largest covering around 8.7%. Input material: peripheral blood. These receptors were taken from a woman aged 45-60 years with acute or convalescent COVID-19.

CDR3 DNA: TGTGCCAGCAGTCCCACCCCGGGAGAAACGGGGGGCACTGAAGCTTTCTTT. It is translated as CASSPTPGETGGTEAFF. The chain carries TRBV6-6 and TRBJ1-1, with D perhaps matching TRBD1 (5 bases). The CDR3 has 17 amino acids. Germline CDR1 and CDR2: MNHNY and SVGAGI (reference sequence). Trimming stripped 5 bases from V and 4 bases from J, with 23 bases between.

The V and J genes are TRBV7-2 and TRBJ2-7; tentative D call: TRBD1 (7 bases). This CDR3 has 14 residues. Germline CDR1 is SGHTA and CDR2 is FQGNSA. V was cut by 6 bases and J by 4 bases, with 16 bases left in between. The CDR3 loop reads CASSTQGGRYEQYF. The CDR3 DNA reads TGTGCCAGCAGTACTCAGGGGGGAAGGTACGAGCAGTACTTC.

The gene calls are TRBV5-1 and TRBJ2-7, with TRBD2 as a possible D gene (5 bases). This CDR3 region has 14 residues. Looked up from germline, CDR1 is SGHRS and CDR2 is YFSETQ. Trimming stripped 0 bases from V and 2 bases from J, with 9 bases between. CDR3 amino acids: CASSLGAATYEQYF. CDR3 in DNA: TGCGCCAGCAGCTTGGGAGCGGCCACCTACGAGCAGTACTTC.

The chain is built from TRBV6-6 and TRBJ2-2, with TRBD2 matching 15 bases. The trim removed 6 bases at V and 2 bases at J, leaving 13 bases unmatched. The germline V gene encodes CDR1 MNHNY and CDR2 SVGAGI (reference sequence). The CDR3 sequence is 20 residues long. The CDR3 here is CASSPAWGLAGGLNTGELFF. CDR3 nucleotide sequence: TGTGCCAGCAGCCCCGCATGGGGACTAGCGGGAGGCCTAAACACCGGGGAGCTGTTTTTT.

This clone appeared a few times. The CDR3 DNA sequence: TGTGCCAGCGGCCCGGGAGAAGCAATGAACACTGAAGCTTTCTTT. Protein: CASGPGEAMNTEAFF. J is TRBJ1-1 and V is TRBV21-1. TRBV21-1 is reported as a pseudogene. CDR3 length: 15 amino acids.

The chain has TRBV3-1 (or the pseudogene TRBV3-2) and TRBJ2-7, with D hard to call. The CDR3 is 16 amino acids. CDR1 is LGHDT, CDR2 YNNKEL, per germline (reference sequence). The V gene lost 0 bases and the J gene lost 6 bases, with 18 bases spanning the gap. The CDR3 region is CASSQDQLASASEQYF. DNA of the CDR3: TGTGCCAGCAGCCAAGATCAATTGGCTAGTGCGAGCGAGCAGTACTTC.

V gene TRBV9 combines with J gene TRBJ2-3, with D possibly matching TRBD1 (6 bases). The V end was cut by 4 bases, the J end by 5 bases, with 20 bases between. This CDR3 is built from 16 residues. The V gene's germline CDR1 is SGDLS and CDR2 YYNGEE. The CDR3 loop reads CASSHPTGKVGDTQYF. The DNA of the CDR3 is TGTGCCAGCAGCCACCCGACAGGCAAGGTTGGAGATACGCAGTATTTT.

CDR3 in amino acids: CASSSPRGYYGYTF. As DNA, the CDR3 is TGTGCCAGCAGCTCTCCCCGGGGGTACTATGGCTACACCTTC. The chain joins TRBV11-3 to TRBJ1-2; TRBD1 is a possible D gene (5 bases). The CDR3 covers 14 residues. Germline CDR1 and CDR2: SGHNT and YENEEA. V lost 4 bases, J lost 3 bases, and 12 bases lay in between.

The chain recombines TRBV10-2 with TRBJ1-1; D is possibly TRBD1 (6 bases). Trimming took 7 bases from V and 1 from J, leaving 13 bases between them. There are 14 residues in the CDR3. Germline CDR1 reads WSHSY; CDR2 reads SAAADI. The CDR3: CASNPIQGNTEAFF. The CDR3 DNA reads as TGCGCCAGCAATCCCATACAGGGGAACACTGAAGCTTTCTTT.

This clone has only a few counts. The chain has TRBV20-1 and TRBJ2-3, with 8 positions matching TRBD2. CDR3 length: 15 residues. CDR1 and CDR2 from the germline V gene are DFQATT and SNEGSKA (reference sequence). The trim removed 3 bases at V and 3 bases at J, leaving 8 bases unmatched. CDR3 protein: CSASRAGGETDTQYF. The CDR3 bases are TGCAGTGCTAGTCGGGCGGGAGGTGAAACAGATACGCAGTATTTT.

The J gene is TRBJ2-7, the V gene TRBV19; 9 positions match TRBD1. The CDR3 length is 13 residues. CDR1 is LNHDA, CDR2 SQIVND, per germline (reference sequence). J was trimmed by 3 bases and V by 7 bases; bases with no gene match: 4. For the CDR3, the DNA is TGTGCCAGTACGGGACAGGGCTTCTACGAGCAGTACTTC. Its translation is CASTGQGFYEQYF.

This clone was counted between two and nine times. The chain links TRBV11-2 to TRBJ1-1; TRBD1 aligns across 7 bases. Germline CDR1 SGHAT, CDR2 FQNNGV. The CDR3 is made up of 15 amino acids. Trimming at V came to 1 base and at J to 5 bases, leaving 7 bases not matched to a gene. In nucleotides, the CDR3 is TGTGCCAGCAGCTTAGTTAGGGGGCAGGCTACTGAAGCTTTCTTT. Translated, it gives CASSLVRGQATEAFF.

This clone was observed a few times. The sample holds other DNA sequences that translate to the same CDR3. V is TRBV2 and J is TRBJ2-1; D unclear. The CDR3 loop spans 16 amino acids. The V end was cut by 4 bases, the J end by 0 bases, with 13 bases between. The germline gives CDR1 SNHLY, CDR2 FYNNEI. Here the CDR3 reads CASSGGGGSSYNEQFF. Written as DNA, the CDR3 is TGTGCCAGCAGTGGTGGCGGCGGAAGCTCCTACAATGAGCAGTTCTTC.

The chain has TRBV10-1 and TRBJ2-1, with 10 bases aligning to TRBD1. The J segment lost 4 bases and the V segment lost 10 bases, leaving 13 bases of the junction unmatched. Germline V lookup: CDR1 WNHNN, CDR2 SYGVQD (reference sequence). The CDR3 sequence is 16 residues long. The CDR3 sequence is CANTSTGGAGYNEQFF. CDR3 nucleotides: TGCGCCAACACGTCGACAGGGGGCGCGGGTTACAATGAGCAGTTCTTC.

The chain is built from TRBV6-1 and TRBJ1-2, with 7 nucleotides matching TRBD1. Per germline, CDR1 MNHNS and CDR2 SASEGT. V lost 2 bases, J lost 2 bases, and 5 bases stayed unmatched. The CDR3 loop spans 15 amino acids. The chain's CDR3 is CASSETRDSNYGYTF. CDR3 sequence (DNA): TGTGCCAGCAGTGAAACCAGGGACAGCAACTATGGCTACACCTTC.

The chain has TRBV20-1 and TRBJ2-1; TRBD2 matches 10 bases. CDR3 size: 14 residues. The germline V gene has CDR1 DFQATT and CDR2 SNEGSKA (reference sequence). Trimming cost V 3 bases and J 8 bases; bases outside gene matches: 7. The chain's CDR3 is CSASRASGSDEQFF. CDR3 DNA sequence: TGCAGTGCTAGTAGGGCTAGCGGGAGTGATGAGCAGTTCTTC.

The gene calls are TRBV20-1 and TRBJ1-5; D gene uncertain. This CDR3 spans 14 amino acids. V lost 3 bases and J 4 bases, leaving 13 bases between the germline ends. CDR1 and CDR2 (germline): DFQATT, SNEGSKA (reference sequence). CDR3 in amino acids: CSASAPEGNQPQHF. The CDR3, as DNA: TGCAGTGCTAGTGCCCCGGAGGGAAATCAGCCCCAGCATTTT.

V and J are TRBV5-1 and TRBJ2-3; 9 bases are shared with TRBD2. Losses at the gene ends were 4 bases for V and 1 base for J; bases not matched to a gene: 7. The CDR3 length is 16 residues. CDR1 and CDR2 from the germline V gene are SGHRS and YFSETQ. The CDR3 DNA sequence: TGCGCCAGCAGCGTAGGGGTAGCGGGAGGCACAGATACGCAGTATTTT. Its protein product is CASSVGVAGGTDTQYF.

The gene calls are TRBV19 and TRBJ2-2; TRBD2 matches 14 bases. This CDR3 has 16 residues. Germline CDR1 LNHDA, CDR2 SQIVND (reference sequence). After removal of 6 bases from V and 5 bases from J, the junction contained 5 bases not matched to a gene. The CDR3 nucleotides read TGTGCCAGTAGGGGACTAGCGGGAGTCGGGACCGGGGAGCTGTTTTTT. Translated, it gives CASRGLAGVGTGELFF.

The chain carries TRBV25-1 and TRBJ2-1; tentative D call: TRBD2 (5 bases). The CDR3 extends over 13 amino acids. Germline V gene lookup returns CDR1 MGHDK and CDR2 SYGVNS. Trimming left V 2 bases short and J 10 bases short, with 12 bases between. The CDR3: CASSEGERKEQFF. CDR3 DNA sequence: TGTGCCAGCAGTGAAGGTGAGCGGAAGGAGCAGTTCTTC.

The rearrangement uses TRBV29-1 and TRBJ2-4; tentatively, D is TRBD1 (6 bases). The CDR3 runs 15 residues. Germline lookup yields CDR1 SQVTM and CDR2 ANQGSEA. V was trimmed by 0 bases and J by 4 bases, leaving 13 bases between them. The CDR3 coding sequence is TGCAGCGTTGAAGATCGGGGCAGGGGAAAAAACATTCAGTACTTC. Protein: CSVEDRGRGKNIQYF.

This rearrangement joins TRBV27 to TRBJ2-4; weak D call: TRBD2 (6 bases). Germline CDR1 MNHEY, CDR2 SMNVEV (reference sequence). Trimming left V 3 bases short and J 7 bases short, with 7 bases between. This CDR3 comprises 12 residues. The DNA of the CDR3 is TGTGCCAGCAGTTTTGGGGGGAACATTCAGTACTTC. It encodes CASSFGGNIQYF.

The chain uses TRBV5-6 and TRBJ2-1, with D perhaps matching TRBD2 (5 bases). The germline V and J ends were trimmed by 3 bases and 3 bases, with 22 bases remaining between them. The CDR3 is 18 amino acids. Germline CDR1 SGHDT, CDR2 YYEEEE. The CDR3 nucleotides read TGTGCCAGCAGCTACGGATTTCGGGCGGAGGCTCACTACAATGAGCAGTTCTTC. This codes for CASSYGFRAEAHYNEQFF.

The V call is TRBV10-1, the J call TRBJ2-7; D is ambiguous. The CDR3 is 12 residues long. The V end lost 4 bases, the J end lost 3 bases, and 7 bases lay between the germline ends. Germline assignment: CDR1 WNHNN and CDR2 SYGVQD (reference sequence). The CDR3 spells CASSGSFYEQYF. For the CDR3, the DNA is TGCGCCAGCAGTGGGAGTTTCTACGAGCAGTACTTC.

V is TRBV6-5 and J is TRBJ2-7; maybe TRBD1 (6 bases). The CDR3 has 13 amino acids. Germline loops: CDR1 MNHEY, CDR2 SVGAGI. V was cut by 8 bases and J by 4 bases, with 15 bases left in between. DNA of the CDR3: TGTGCCAGCCAAAAGGACAGCCTGTACGAGCAGTACTTC. This sequence encodes CASQKDSLYEQYF.

The chain uses TRBV5-4 and TRBJ1-6; 9 bases align to TRBD1. CDR3 length equals 18 residues. Per germline, CDR1 SGHNT and CDR2 YYREEE (reference sequence). Trimming removed 3 bases from V and 3 bases from J; junction bases left unmatched: 10. The CDR3 nucleotides are TGTGCCAGCAGCTCACGACGGACAGGGGAAATCTATAATTCACCCCTCCACTTT. Protein: CASSSRRTGEIYNSPLHF.

The V and J genes are TRBV19 and TRBJ1-4; D gene ambiguous. Germline V gene data show CDR1 as LNHDA and CDR2 as SQIVND (reference sequence). V was shortened by 3 bases and J by 5 bases, with 13 bases between the two germline ends. The CDR3 totals 15 residues. CDR3 protein: CASSMSRGRNEKLFF. DNA for the CDR3: TGTGCCAGTAGTATGTCGCGGGGTAGAAATGAAAAACTGTTTTTT.

The gene calls are TRBV10-3 and TRBJ2-1; D may be TRBD1 (6 bases). There are 14 residues in the CDR3. The V end lost 6 bases, the J end lost 1 base, and 10 bases lay between the germline ends. Germline lookup yields CDR1 ENHRY and CDR2 SYGVKD. This CDR3 is CAIRGDNSYNEQFF. DNA for the CDR3: TGTGCCATCAGGGGGGACAATTCCTACAATGAGCAGTTCTTC.

This clone was detected a few times. The gene calls are TRBV15 and TRBJ1-1; 8 nucleotides align to TRBD1. The CDR3 has 15 amino acids. Germline CDR1 LNHNV, CDR2 YYDKDF (reference sequence). The V and J ends lost 6 bases and 5 bases, in that order; junction bases with no gene match: 11. CDR3 residues: CATREDRDERTEAFF. The CDR3 DNA sequence: TGTGCCACCAGGGAGGACAGGGACGAACGGACTGAAGCTTTCTTT. Variable domain in full (rest from reference TRBV15 and TRBJ1-1): DAMVIQNPRYQVTQFGKPVTLSCSQTLNHNVMYWYQQKSSQAPKLLFHYYDKDFNNEADTPDNFQSRRPNTSFCFLDIRSPGLGDTAMYLCATREDRDERTEAFFGQGTRLTVV.

The rearrangement uses TRBV5-1 and TRBJ1-6, with D hard to call. Germline-derived CDR1 and CDR2 are SGHRS and YFSETQ. V was clipped by 4 bases and J by 11 bases, with 16 bases between them. The CDR3 consists of 14 residues. CDR3 coding DNA: TGCGCCAGCAGCGGATCTACAGCCCCGGCACCCCTCCACTTT. Protein product: CASSGSTAPAPLHF.

The chain couples TRBV7-3 to TRBJ1-1, with D tentatively TRBD1 (6 bases). Germline CDR1 is SGHTA and CDR2 is FQGTGA. This CDR3 contains 14 residues. V was cut by 4 bases and J by 2 bases, with 11 bases left in between. CDR3 amino acids: CASSSGQPNTEAFF. The CDR3 nucleotides are TGTGCCAGCAGCTCCGGACAGCCTAACACTGAAGCTTTCTTT.

The genes are TRBV29-1 and TRBJ2-2; D is perhaps TRBD2 (5 bases). CDR1 and CDR2 from the germline V gene are SQVTM and ANQGSEA. V was pared by 8 bases and J by 0 bases, with 16 bases between. The CDR3 has 15 residues. The CDR3 DNA sequence: TGCAGCCCCTCCGAGAGGGCACCGAACACCGGGGAGCTGTTTTTT. Its protein is CSPSERAPNTGELFF.